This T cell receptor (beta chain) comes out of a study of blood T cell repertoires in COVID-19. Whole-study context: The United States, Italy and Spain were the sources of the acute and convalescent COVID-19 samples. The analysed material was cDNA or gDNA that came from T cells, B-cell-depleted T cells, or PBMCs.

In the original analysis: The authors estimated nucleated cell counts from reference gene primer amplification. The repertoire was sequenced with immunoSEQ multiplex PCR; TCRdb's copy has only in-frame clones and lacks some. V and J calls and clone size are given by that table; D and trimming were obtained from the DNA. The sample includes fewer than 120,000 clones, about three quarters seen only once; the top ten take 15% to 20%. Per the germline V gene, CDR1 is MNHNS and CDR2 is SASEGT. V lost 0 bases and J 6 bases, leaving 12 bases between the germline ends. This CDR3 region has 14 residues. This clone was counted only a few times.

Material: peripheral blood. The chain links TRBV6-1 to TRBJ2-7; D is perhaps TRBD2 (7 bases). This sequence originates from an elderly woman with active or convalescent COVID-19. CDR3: CASSEARGPREQYF. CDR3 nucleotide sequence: TGTGCCAGCAGTGAAGCGCGGGGGCCACGCGAGCAGTACTTC.